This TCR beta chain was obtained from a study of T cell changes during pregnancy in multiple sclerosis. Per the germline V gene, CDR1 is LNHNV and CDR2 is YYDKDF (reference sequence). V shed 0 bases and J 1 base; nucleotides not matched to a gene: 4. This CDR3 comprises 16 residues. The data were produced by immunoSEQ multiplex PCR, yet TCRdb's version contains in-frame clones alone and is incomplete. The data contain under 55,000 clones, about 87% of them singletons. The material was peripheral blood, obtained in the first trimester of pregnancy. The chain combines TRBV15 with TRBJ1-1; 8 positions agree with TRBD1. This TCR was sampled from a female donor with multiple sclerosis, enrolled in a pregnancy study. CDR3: CATSRDGGTGNTEAFF. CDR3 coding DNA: TGTGCCACCAGCAGAGATGGCGGGACAGGGAACACTGAAGCTTTCTTT.